This T cell receptor (beta chain) was documented in a study of cytomegalovirus exposure and HLA in healthy donors. Regarding the study as a whole: Earlier results showed most TCR beta V segments being productive about 90% or about 30% of the time.

Remarks on this clone: What it binds is unknown.

The CDR3 consists of 15 residues. V was trimmed by 4 bases and J by 5 bases, leaving 15 bases between them. CDR1 is KGHSH and CDR2 is LQKENI in the germline V gene. PCR was performed using 60 Vbeta and 13 Jbeta primers. Per the authors' pipeline: Per a later analysis, the number of unique TCR beta chains was some 75 million, of which about 11 million were shared. Sequencing was performed with immunoSEQ multiplex PCR; in TCRdb, only in-frame clones are kept and a portion is missing. That table is the source of V, J and clone size, and D and trimming were worked out from the DNA. Of about 76,000 clones in the sample, about 75% are singletons; the top ten hold roughly 4.9%.

The chain recombines TRBV18 with TRBJ2-1; D is uncertain. Sequenced material: PBMCs. The clonotype comes from a man in his sixties in good health and CMV-seropositive. The CDR3 here is CASSRPSITDNEQFF. CDR3 sequence (DNA): TGTGCCAGCTCACGGCCCAGTATTACAGACAATGAGCAGTTCTTC.